This is a list of T cell receptor beta chains from one sample in a study of PD-L1 blockade in urothelial cancer. The assay was immunoSEQ multiplex PCR, and TCRdb's table has in-frame clones only and misses some. The sample includes 38,000 or so clones, more than 80% of them seen just once. Source: PBMCs, taken around atezolizumab (anti-PD-L1) treatment. These receptors were taken from a man aged 35 to 55 with urothelial cancer. Both conserved end residues are part of each CDR3. Each record gives: V gene, CDR3 protein.

>TRBV7-3
CASSSRPLRTAQYRYSNQPQHF
>TRBV15
CATSRAAGEQFF
>TRBV9
CASSVEGAMNTEAFF
>TRBV9
CASSDPDRDAAGANTEAFF
>TRBV28
CASTPPGGPGYEQYF
>TRBV6-6
CASSLTGINQPQHF
>TRBV15
CATSREGTIQGRMGYTF
>TRBV5-4
CASSWDRGSYGYTF
>TRBV7-2
CASSLSGGNQPQHF
>TRBV10-3
CAISESTRDEQFF
>TRBV29-1
CSVRGGVYNEQFF
>TRBV6-1
CASSEPGRYGYTF
>TRBV29-1
CSVDNPGRSNEQYF
>TRBV6-5
CASRYDREWPEAFF
>TRBV20-1
CSATGQFEAFF
>TRBV5-1
CASSKQPAGGPETQYF
>TRBV6-5
CASKKEAAKNIQYF
>TRBV19
CASSEGNTEAFF
>TRBV6-5
CASRSPGQSSYEQYF
>TRBV5-8
CASSTRGLAGEETQYF
>TRBV19
CASSVAGEWNEQFF
>TRBV28
CASSSHLRGRAVSSYNEQFF
>TRBV6-1
CASSSGTGSGEQYF
>TRBV5-1
CASSDRGAVTGELFF
>TRBV28
CASSTPGLGKIYEQYF
>TRBV15
CATSESKDTQYF
>TRBV7-2
CASSLASGGSGANVLTF
>TRBV28
CASSSSAGGHSYEQYF
>TRBV7-3
CASSSGTSGIDEQFF
>TRBV5-6
CASSLAYREGGRDTQYF
>TRBV7-8
CASSSGEGFGYTF
>TRBV4-1
CASRPDRYNEQFF
>TRBV19
CASSPGSSGGSYNEQFF
>TRBV15
CATSRDNVLSETYNEQFF
>TRBV20-1
CSFRQGYEAFF
>TRBV5-5
CASSLGVQTSEQYF
>TRBV6-4
CASSPLAGDSSEQFF
>TRBV11-2
CASSPSTGTEAFF
>TRBV9
CASSVVGTGFNEQFF
>TRBV4-1
CASSNSGRTIQFRFF
>TRBV7-8
CASSLTGVTGELFF
>TRBV7-2
CASSVNSGGGQDTQYF
>TRBV10-3
CAISQGDYGYTF
>TRBV30
CAWSYAGAGGELFF
>TRBV29-1
CSVGPRGTEAFF
>TRBV28
CASIQGHLYRGANYGYTF
>TRBV19
CASERTGELFF
>TRBV25-1
CASRGTGLNTEAFF
>TRBV28
CASSLESSSYNEQFF
>TRBV2
CASRRGLAGGSEQFF
>TRBV7-3
CASSMTSGRGGELFF
>TRBV5-4
CASSPAKTGTGSYNEQFF
>TRBV18
CASSPETGTEAFF
>TRBV10-1
CASSESPRGYTGELFF